The clone carrying this T cell receptor (beta chain) was found a few times. Its antigen is undetermined. This table comes from immunoSEQ multiplex PCR, and its TCRdb copy is limited to in-frame clones, with some not included. The repertoire includes about 150,000 clones, around 88% of them detected once, and 20% to 25% sits in the top ten. These data come from a study of cytomegalovirus exposure and HLA in healthy donors. Study conclusions and caveats: Cytomegalovirus association was listed for around 170 TCR beta chains. That first-cohort TCR clusters tended to co-occur in the approximately 110 validation repertoires was found in a later analysis. Reports indicated that the classifier achieved high specificity and sensitivity in diagnosing cytomegalovirus status.

Germline V CDR1 and CDR2: SGHDN, FVKESK. Trimming removed 0 bases at V and 7 bases at J, with 16 bases between. This CDR3 comprises 15 residues. Donors were drawn from the approximately 120-subject validation cohort, separate from the roughly 700-subject first cohort. The genes are TRBV14 and TRBJ2-7, with D possibly matching TRBD2 (5 bases). This sequence originates from a man aged 18 to 35 in good health and CMV-seropositive. The sequenced material came from PBMCs. This CDR3 is CASSQDEARAVEQYF. CDR3 sequence (DNA): TGTGCCAGCAGCCAAGACGAGGCCCGAGCGGTGGAGCAGTACTTC.